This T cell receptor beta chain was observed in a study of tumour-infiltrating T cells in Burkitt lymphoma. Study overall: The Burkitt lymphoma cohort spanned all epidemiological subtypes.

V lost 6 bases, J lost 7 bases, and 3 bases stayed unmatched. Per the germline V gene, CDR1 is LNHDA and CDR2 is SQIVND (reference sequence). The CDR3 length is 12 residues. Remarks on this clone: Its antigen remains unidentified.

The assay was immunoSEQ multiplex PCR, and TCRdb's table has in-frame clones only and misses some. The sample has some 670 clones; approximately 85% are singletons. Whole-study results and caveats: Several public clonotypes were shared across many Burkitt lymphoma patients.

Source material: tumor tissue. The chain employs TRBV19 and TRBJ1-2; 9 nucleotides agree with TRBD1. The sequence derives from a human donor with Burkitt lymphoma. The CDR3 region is CASRTGGGGYTF. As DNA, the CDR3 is TGTGCCAGTAGAACAGGGGGCGGTGGCTACACCTTC.